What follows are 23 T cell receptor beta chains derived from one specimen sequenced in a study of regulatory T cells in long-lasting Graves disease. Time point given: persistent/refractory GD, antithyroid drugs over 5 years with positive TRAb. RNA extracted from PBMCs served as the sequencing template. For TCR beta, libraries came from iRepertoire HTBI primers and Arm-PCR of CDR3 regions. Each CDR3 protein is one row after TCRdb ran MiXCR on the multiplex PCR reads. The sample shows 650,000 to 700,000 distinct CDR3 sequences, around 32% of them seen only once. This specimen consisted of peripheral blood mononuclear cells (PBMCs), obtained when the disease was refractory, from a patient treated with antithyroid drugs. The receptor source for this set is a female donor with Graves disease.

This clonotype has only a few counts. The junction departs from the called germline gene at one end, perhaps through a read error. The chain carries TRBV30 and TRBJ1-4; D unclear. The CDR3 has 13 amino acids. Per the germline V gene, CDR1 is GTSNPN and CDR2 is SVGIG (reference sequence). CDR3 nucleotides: TGTGCCTGGAGTAAACGGACTATTGAAAAACTGTTTTTT. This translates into CAWSKRTIEKLFF.

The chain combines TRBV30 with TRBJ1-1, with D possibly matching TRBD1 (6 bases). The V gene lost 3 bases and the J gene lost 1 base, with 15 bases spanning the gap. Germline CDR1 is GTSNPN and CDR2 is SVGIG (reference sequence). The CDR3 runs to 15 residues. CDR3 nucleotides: TGTGCCTGGAGCGGATCCAGAGGGGGGAACACTGAAGCTTTCTTT. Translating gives CAWSGSRGGNTEAFF.

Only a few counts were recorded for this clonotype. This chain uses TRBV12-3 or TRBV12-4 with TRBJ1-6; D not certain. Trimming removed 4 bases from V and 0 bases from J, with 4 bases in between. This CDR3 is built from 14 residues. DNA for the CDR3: TGTGCCAGCAGTTCTTACTCCTATAATTCACCCCTCCACTTT. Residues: CASSSYSYNSPLHF.

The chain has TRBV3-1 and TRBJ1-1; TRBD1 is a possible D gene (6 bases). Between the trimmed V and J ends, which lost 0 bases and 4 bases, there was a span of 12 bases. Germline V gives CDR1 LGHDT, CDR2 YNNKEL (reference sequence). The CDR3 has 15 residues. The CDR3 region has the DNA TGTGCCAGCAGCCAAGATCACATAGGGGGCACTGAAGCTTTCTTT. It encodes CASSQDHIGGTEAFF.

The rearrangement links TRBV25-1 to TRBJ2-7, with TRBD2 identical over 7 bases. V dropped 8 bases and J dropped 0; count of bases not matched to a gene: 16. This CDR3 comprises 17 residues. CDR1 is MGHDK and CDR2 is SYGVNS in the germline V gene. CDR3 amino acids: CASGVATGGPPSYEQYF. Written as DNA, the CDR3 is TGTGCCAGCGGTGTGGCGACGGGAGGCCCCCCCTCCTACGAGCAGTACTTC.

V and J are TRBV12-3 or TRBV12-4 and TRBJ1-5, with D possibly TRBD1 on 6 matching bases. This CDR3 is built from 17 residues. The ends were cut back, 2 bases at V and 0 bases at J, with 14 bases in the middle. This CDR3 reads CASSLRFTGLSNQPQHF. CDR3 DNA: TGTGCCAGCAGTTTAAGGTTCACAGGGCTTAGCAATCAGCCCCAGCATTTT.

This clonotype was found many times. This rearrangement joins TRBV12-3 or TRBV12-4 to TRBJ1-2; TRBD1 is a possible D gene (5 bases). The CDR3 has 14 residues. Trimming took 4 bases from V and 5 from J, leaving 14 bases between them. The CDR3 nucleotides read TGTGCCAGCAGTTCCGGGACGGAATATTATGGCTACACCTTC. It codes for CASSSGTEYYGYTF.

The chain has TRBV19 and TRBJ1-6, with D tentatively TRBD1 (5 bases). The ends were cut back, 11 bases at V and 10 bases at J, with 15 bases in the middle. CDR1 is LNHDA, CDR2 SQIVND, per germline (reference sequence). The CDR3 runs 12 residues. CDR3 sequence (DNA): TGTGCCTGCCGACAGTCGCAATCACCCCTCCACTTT. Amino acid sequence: CACRQSQSPLHF.

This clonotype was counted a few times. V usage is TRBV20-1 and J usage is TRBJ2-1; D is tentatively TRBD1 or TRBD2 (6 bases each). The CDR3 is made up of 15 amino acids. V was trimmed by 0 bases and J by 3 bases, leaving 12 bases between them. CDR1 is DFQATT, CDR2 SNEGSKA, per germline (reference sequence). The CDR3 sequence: CSARERGTSYNEQFF. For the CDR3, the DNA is TGCAGTGCTAGAGAGCGCGGGACAAGCTACAATGAGCAGTTCTTC.

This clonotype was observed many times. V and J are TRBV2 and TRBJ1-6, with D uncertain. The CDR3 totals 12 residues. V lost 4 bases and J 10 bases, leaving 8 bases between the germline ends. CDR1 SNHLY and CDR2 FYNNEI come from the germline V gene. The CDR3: CASSGTVSPLHF. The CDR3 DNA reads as TGTGCCAGCAGTGGGACGGTCTCACCCCTCCACTTT.

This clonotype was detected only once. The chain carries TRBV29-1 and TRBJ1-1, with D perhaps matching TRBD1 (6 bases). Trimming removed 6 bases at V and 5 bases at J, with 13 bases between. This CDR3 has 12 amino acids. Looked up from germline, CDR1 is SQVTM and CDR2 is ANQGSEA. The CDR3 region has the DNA TGCAGCGTCCTGACAGGCGATACTGAAGCTTTCTTT. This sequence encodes CSVLTGDTEAFF. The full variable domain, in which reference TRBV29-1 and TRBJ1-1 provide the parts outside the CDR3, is SAVISQKPSRDICQRGTSLTIQCQVDSQVTMMFWYRQQPGQSLTLIATANQGSEATYESGFVIDKFPISRPNLTFSTLTVSNMSPEDSSIYLCSVLTGDTEAFFGQGTRLTVV.

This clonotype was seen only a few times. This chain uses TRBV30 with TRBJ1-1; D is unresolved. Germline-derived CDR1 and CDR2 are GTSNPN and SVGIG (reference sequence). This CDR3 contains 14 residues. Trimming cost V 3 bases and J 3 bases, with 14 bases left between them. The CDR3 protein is CAWRGQSQYTEAFF. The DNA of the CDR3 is TGTGCCTGGAGGGGCCAGTCCCAATACACTGAAGCTTTCTTT.

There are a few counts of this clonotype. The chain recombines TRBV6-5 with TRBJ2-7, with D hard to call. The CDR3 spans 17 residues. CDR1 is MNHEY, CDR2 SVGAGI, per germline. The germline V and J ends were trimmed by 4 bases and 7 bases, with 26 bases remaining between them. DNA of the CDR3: TGTGCCAGCAGTTCCTACATCGGTGCGTCTCAATTGCGGGAGCAGTACTTC. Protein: CASSSYIGASQLREQYF.

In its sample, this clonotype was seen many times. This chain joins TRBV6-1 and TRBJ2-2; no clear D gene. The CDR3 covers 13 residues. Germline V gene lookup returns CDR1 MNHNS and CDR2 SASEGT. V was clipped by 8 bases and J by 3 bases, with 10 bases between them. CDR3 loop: CASCHRDTGELFF. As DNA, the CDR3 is TGTGCCAGCTGCCATCGGGACACCGGGGAGCTGTTTTTT.

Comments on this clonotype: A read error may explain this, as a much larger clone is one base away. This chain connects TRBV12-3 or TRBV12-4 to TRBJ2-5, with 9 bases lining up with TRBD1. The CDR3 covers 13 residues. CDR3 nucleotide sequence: TGTGCCTGCAGCACCGGGACAGGGGAGACCCAGTACTTC. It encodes CACSTGTGETQYF.

CDR3 protein: CASSLVQGIFMNTEAFF. The DNA of the CDR3 is TGTGCCAGCAGTTTAGTACAGGGGATTTTTATGAACACTGAAGCTTTCTTT. The chain has TRBV28 and TRBJ1-1; 7 nucleotides agree with TRBD1. CDR1 is MDHEN and CDR2 is SYDVKM in the germline V gene. After removal of 2 bases from V and 0 bases from J, the junction contained 9 bases not matched to a gene. The CDR3 has 17 residues.

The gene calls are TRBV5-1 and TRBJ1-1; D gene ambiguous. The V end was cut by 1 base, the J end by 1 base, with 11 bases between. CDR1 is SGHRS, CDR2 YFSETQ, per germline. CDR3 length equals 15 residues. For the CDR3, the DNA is TGCGCCAGCAGCTTGAAGATTGGCTCGAACACTGAAGCTTTCTTT. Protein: CASSLKIGSNTEAFF.

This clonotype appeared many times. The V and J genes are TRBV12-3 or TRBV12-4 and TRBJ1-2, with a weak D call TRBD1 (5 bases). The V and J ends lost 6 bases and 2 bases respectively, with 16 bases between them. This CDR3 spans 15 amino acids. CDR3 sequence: CASSLTGGANYGYTF. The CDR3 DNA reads TGTGCCAGCAGCCTGACCGGGGGAGCGAACTATGGCTACACCTTC.

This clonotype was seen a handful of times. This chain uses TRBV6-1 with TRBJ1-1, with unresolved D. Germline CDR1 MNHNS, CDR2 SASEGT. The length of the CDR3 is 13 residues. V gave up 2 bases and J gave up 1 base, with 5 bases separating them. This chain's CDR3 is CASSETPNTEAFF. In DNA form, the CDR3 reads TGTGCCAGCAGTGAAACCCCGAACACTGAAGCTTTCTTT.

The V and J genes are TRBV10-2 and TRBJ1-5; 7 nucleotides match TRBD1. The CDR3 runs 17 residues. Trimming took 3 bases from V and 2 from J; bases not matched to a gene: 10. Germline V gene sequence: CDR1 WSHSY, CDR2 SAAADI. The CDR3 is CASSDPQGGNGNQPQHF. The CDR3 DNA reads TGCGCCAGCAGTGACCCCCAGGGGGGGAATGGCAATCAGCCCCAGCATTTT.

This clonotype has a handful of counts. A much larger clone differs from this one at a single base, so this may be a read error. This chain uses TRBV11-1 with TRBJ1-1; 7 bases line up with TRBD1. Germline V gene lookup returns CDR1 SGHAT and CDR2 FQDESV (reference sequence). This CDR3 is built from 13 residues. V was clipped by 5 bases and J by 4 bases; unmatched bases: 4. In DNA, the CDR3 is TGTGCCAGCAGCGAGACAGGGCCCACTGAAGCTTTCTTT. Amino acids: CASSETGPTEAFF.

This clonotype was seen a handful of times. Here the CDR3 reads CASTQRDPYRHGYTF. As DNA, the CDR3 is TGTGCCAGTACCCAGCGGGACCCCTACCGACATGGCTACACCTTC. This chain connects TRBV19 to TRBJ1-2, with D possibly being TRBD1 (5 bases). The CDR3 is 15 residues long. Germline assignment: CDR1 LNHDA and CDR2 SQIVND (reference sequence). With 7 bases removed from V and 6 bases from J, the gap between germline ends came to 21 bases. Filled out from reference TRBV19 and TRBJ1-2, the complete variable domain reads DGGITQSPKYLFRKEGQNVTLSCEQNLNHDAMYWYRQDPGQGLRLIYYSQIVNDFQKGDIAEGYSVSREKKESFPLTVTSAQKNPTAFYLCASTQRDPYRHGYTFGSGTRLTVV.

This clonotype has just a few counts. The chain's CDR3 is CASSLWVRDTEAFF. For the CDR3, the DNA is TGTGCCAGCAGTTTATGGGTTCGGGACACTGAAGCTTTCTTT. The chain combines TRBV12-3 or TRBV12-4 with TRBJ1-1, with no clear D. The CDR3 contains 14 residues. Trimming left V 2 bases short and J 3 bases short, with 10 bases between.